This TCR beta chain emerged from a study of tumor-infiltrating lymphocytes in primary liver carcinoma. Investigators took RNA and DNA out together from 20-30 mg of unsorted bulk tissue. Remarks on this clonotype: This could be a read error, since a much larger clone is one nucleotide away.

Germline lookup yields CDR1 SGHKS and CDR2 YYEKEE (reference sequence). Trimming removed 4 bases from V and 3 bases from J, with 10 bases in between. This CDR3 region has 13 residues. A primer matching the constant region was used to make TCR beta cDNA from around 550 ng of total RNA. It was through three nested multiplex PCR rounds of slightly modified ARM-PCR that TCR beta libraries arose. The study ran its first two PCR rounds for nine to eleven cycles each, using TRBV1-TRBV30 forward primers and a C-beta reverse primer. TCRdb reanalysed the multiplex PCR reads using MiXCR and keeps one entry per CDR3 protein. The sample includes fewer than 90,000 distinct CDR3 sequences, 65% to 80% of them seen just once.

The TCR sequence derives from a man aged 40-55 years with primary liver carcinoma and hepatitis B virus infection. Sequences were obtained from liver tumor tissue from sampling region 1. Stated subset: tumor region T1, superior pole. V is TRBV5-5 and J is TRBJ1-2; D is uncertain. The CDR3 reads CASSVERDYGYTF. CDR3 bases: TGTGCCAGCAGCGTTGAGAGGGACTATGGCTACACCTTC. The full variable domain, its missing parts supplied by reference TRBV5-5 and TRBJ1-2, is DAGVTQSPTHLIKTRGQQVTLRCSPISGHKSVSWYQQVLGQGPQFIFQYYEKEERGRGNFPDRFSARQFPNYSSELNVNALLLGDSALYLCASSVERDYGYTFGSGTRLTVV.